Below, one TCR beta chain is given with its context. As yet, its antigen is unknown. The bulk TCR libraries were made with methods described before and with listed TCR primers. TCRdb re-called the PCR reads through MiXCR, storing one row per CDR3 protein. Of about 68,000 distinct CDR3 sequences in the sample, roughly 20% are singletons; the top ten hold approximately 1.5%. The data were taken from a study of molecular identifiers for immune sequencing clone quantification. Findings of the study overall: Clone sizes that are highly expanded could be underestimated when identical TCR molecules share a barcode.

V was pared by 9 bases and J by 3 bases, with 13 bases of the junction left unmatched. The length of the CDR3 is 15 residues. Germline CDR1 and CDR2: SNHLY and FYNNEI. The chain has TRBV2 and TRBJ1-2, with 7 bases lining up with TRBD1. The sequence came from a human donor in good health. Some libraries in this study had Jurkat cell RNA spiked in. Material: naive CD8+ T cells from blood, with Jurkat cell RNA spiked in. Subset: FACS-sorted CD8+CD4-CCR7+CD45RA+ naive T cells. The CDR3, as DNA: TGTGCCAGACCCCGACGAAGGGGGCTTCACTATGGCTACACCTTC. It translates to CARPRRRGLHYGYTF.